The present TCR beta chain was sequenced within a study of vaccination and CD4 T cells after COVID-19 (dated by TCRdb to between 2022 and 2023). Some background on the complete study: Convalescent patients had a positive SARS-CoV-2 result on nasal swab PCR, and of these patients, several had mild disease and one had severe disease. In the convalescent cohort there were six males and four females, among whom were two Hispanic individuals, seven Caucasians, two Asians and one multiracial person. Participants got two doses of the Pfizer-BioNTech BNT162b2 vaccine (n=8) or two doses of the Moderna mRNA-1273 vaccine (n=2). Post-COVID blood samples from convalescent patients were collected a median of around 100 days after diagnosis, with a range of 35 to 161 days. Post-vaccine blood samples were taken a median of around 68 days after the second vaccine dose, with a range of 14 to 241 days. The cultures were stimulated with overlapping spike peptide pools from SARS-CoV-2 and from the common cold coronaviruses HCoV-NL63, HCoV-OC43 and HCoV-229E. As controls, cultures received a CEFX viral epitope pool (the positive control), an HIV-1 Nef peptide pool (the negative control), or no peptide at all. In under twelve COVID-19 convalescent patients and a handful of infection-naive healthy vaccine recipients, researchers compared the spike-specific CD4+ TCR repertoire from before mRNA vaccination with the repertoire from after. The paper's findings and limits, for the study overall: The study included relatively few convalescent patients and did not analyze early timepoints after natural infection. Nearly all vaccine-specific clones in convalescent patients (304 of 307) were mono-reactive for SARS-CoV-2 spike rather than cross-reactive with common cold coronaviruses. In convalescent patients, a median about 86% of post-vaccine SARS-CoV-2-reactive clones were detected only after vaccination, suggesting vaccine-specific priming. The median number of SARS-CoV-2-reactive clonotypes rose from under 25 after infection to some 40 after vaccination, but the change was not significant.

The treatment or condition label on this specimen signifies: approximately 11-day PBMC culture with coronavirus spike peptide pools or control peptides (ViraFEST assay). The ViraFEST assay, used in the study, expanded antigen-specific T cells with peptide pools and then identified the expanded clonotypes through TCR sequencing. Positive SARS-CoV-2 PCR tests in the convalescent patients dated from March to December 2020, before Alpha, Beta and Delta variants emerged in the United States. PBMCs were cultured at roughly 1.8 million per well in IMDM supplemented with about 5.5% human AB serum and about 9.6 IU/ml IL-2, with approximately 9.2 ug/ml peptide pools added. Half of the culture medium was replaced with fresh IL-2-containing medium on days 3 and 7. Once the cells had been in culture for around nine days, the EasySep CD4+ T cell isolation kit was used to isolate CD4+ T cells by negative selection. Ficoll-Paque Plus gradient centrifugation was used to isolate PBMCs from whole blood, and the isolated PBMCs were then either used fresh or cryopreserved at -140C. In general, triplicate wells were set up for every culture condition.

This clonotype was recorded only once. Its specific antigen is unknown. No clone much larger than this one lies a single base away; base qualities are absent. Weak support is all one read offers. The method was PCR. DNA from cultured CD4+ T cells underwent TCR sequencing with the Oncomine TCR Beta short-read assay at the Johns Hopkins FTIC core. The QIAamp micro DNA kit was used to extract genomic DNA from the cultured CD4+ T cells. The Oncomine TCR Beta libraries from cultured CD4+ T cells were pooled using unique dual indexes and then sequenced on an Illumina iSeq 100. Under the source paper's analysis protocol: Non-productive sequences were filtered out, and CDR3s that did not start with C, did not end with F or W, or were shorter than 7 amino acids were discarded. Antigen-specific clonotypes were identified using the MANAFEST web application through comparison of peptide-stimulated wells with reference and other culture wells. To be called positive, a clone needed an FDR below 0.05, an odds ratio above 5, and a productive frequency above 0.1% in at least two of three replicate wells. Clonotypes that were significantly expanded in both SARS-CoV-2 spike wells and at least one common cold coronavirus spike condition were defined as cross-reactive. Using R version 3.6.1, CDR3 homology was evaluated through Levenshtein distances (stringdist) along with unrooted phylogenetic trees (ape). TCRdb reprocessing: public reads trimmed at Q25 with fastp, clones called with MiXCR, in-frame beta chains kept. Rows merge per CDR3 protein into single entries with the most common DNA and genes. In this record, the V and J calls reflect TCRdb's handling and not the investigators' own analysis. A total of about 14,000 distinct CDR3 sequences appear in this sample, 55% to 75% of them only once. Around 6.2% of the sample goes to the ten largest clones.

Reading from cysteine to phenylalanine, the CDR3 counts 14 amino acids. The DNA shown is the 42-base CDR3, in frame from base 1. The germline ends are 15 bases apart after V is trimmed by 4 bases and J by 3 bases. CDR1 and CDR2 were assigned from the germline V gene (reference sequence) as DFQATT and SNEGSKA. Source material: CD4+ T cells from blood, cultured in vitro. The rearranged chain carries TRBV20-1 and TRBJ2-5, with the D segment identity uncertain. This TCR was recovered from a human donor who had recovered from COVID-19. The CDR3 protein sequence reads: CSAIRSDGKETQYF. Read as DNA, the sequence is TGCAGTGCTATAAGGTCGGACGGTAAAGAGACCCAGTACTTC.